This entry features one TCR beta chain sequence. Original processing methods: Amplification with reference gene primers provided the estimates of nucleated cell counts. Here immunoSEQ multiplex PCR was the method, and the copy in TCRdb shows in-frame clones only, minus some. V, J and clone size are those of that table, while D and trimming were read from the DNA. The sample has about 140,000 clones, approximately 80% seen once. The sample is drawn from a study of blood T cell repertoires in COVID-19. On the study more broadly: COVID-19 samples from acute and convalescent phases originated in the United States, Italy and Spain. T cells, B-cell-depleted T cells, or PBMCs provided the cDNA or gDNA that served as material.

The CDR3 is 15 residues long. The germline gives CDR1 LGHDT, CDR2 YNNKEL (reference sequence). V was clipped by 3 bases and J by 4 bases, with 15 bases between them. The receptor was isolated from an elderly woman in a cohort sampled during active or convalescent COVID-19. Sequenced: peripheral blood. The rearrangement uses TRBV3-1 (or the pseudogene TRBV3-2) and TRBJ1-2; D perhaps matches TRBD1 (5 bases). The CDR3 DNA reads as TGTGCCAGCAGCCAGTGGGGGGAGGTCGGCTATGGCTACACCTTC. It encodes CASSQWGEVGYGYTF.